This T cell receptor (beta chain) was sequenced during a study of blood T cell repertoires in COVID-19. Study-wide context: Nucleic acid was either cDNA or gDNA, and it came from T cells, B-cell-depleted T cells, or PBMCs.

Trimming pared 6 bases from V and 4 bases from J, leaving 15 bases between. The CDR3 length is 14 residues. The germline CDR1 and CDR2 sequences are SNHLY and FYNNEI. In the authors' workflow: Reference gene primers were amplified, and this amplification served to estimate nucleated cell counts. The assay was immunoSEQ multiplex PCR, and TCRdb's table has in-frame clones only and misses some. D and trimming were read from the DNA, whereas the V and J calls and clone size are those reported in that table. In the table there are 200,000 to 250,000 clones, nearly 90% of which are singletons. This study enrolled people aged 18 to 89 from around 25 US geographic areas. Participant-given clinical history determined each cohort assignment.

Sequences were obtained from PBMCs or T cells enriched from blood (not recorded which). The clonotype originates from a man younger than 40 who had recovered from COVID-19. The gene calls are TRBV2 and TRBJ1-2, with D maybe TRBD1 (6 bases). CDR3 nucleotide sequence: TGTGCCAGCAGCCCAACCGGGGGGGCCTATGGCTACACCTTC. It specifies CASSPTGGAYGYTF.